This T cell receptor (beta chain) was obtained from a study of shared clonotypes between healthy human individuals. CD45RO-negative cells were positively selected for CCR7, leaving out terminally differentiated effector memory CD45RA+ cells. There are 16 residues in the CDR3. J gave up 4 bases and V 2 bases, and 6 bases lay outside the gene matches. Germline V lookup: CDR1 WNHNN, CDR2 SYGVQD (reference sequence). The protocol was immunoSEQ multiplex PCR, while the TCRdb copy is restricted to in-frame clones and leaves out a portion. The sample has roughly 850,000 clones, 95% to 97% seen once. The chain employs TRBV10-1 and TRBJ2-3, with 10 positions matching TRBD2. The TCR sequence derives from a man aged 25-45 years in good health. Sequencing was done on a sample of naive CD8+ T cells sorted from blood. The CDR3 loop is CASSETASGSSDTQYF. In DNA form, the CDR3 reads TGCGCCAGCAGTGAGACTGCTAGCGGGAGCTCAGATACGCAGTATTTT.